These T cell receptor beta chains were read from a single sample in a study of shared clonotypes between healthy human individuals. The table came from immunoSEQ multiplex PCR; TCRdb's copy has only in-frame clones and leaves some out. Of 2 million to 2.5 million clones detected, more than 85% appear once; the ten largest clones hold roughly 0.36%. The source material was naive CD4+ T cells from PBMCs. These receptor sequences come from a man between 18 and 35 years old in good health. Some clones in this sample may be carry-over from other donors' samples. The CDR3 runs from the conserved cysteine through the conserved F or W. D genes are given only for firm matches. Size is stated for part of the rows, as once, few or many counts, or as a class when the clone is expanded.

j_gene | abundance | v_gene | d_gene | CDR3aa | CDR3nt
TRBJ2-2 | few | TRBV7-9 | TRBD2 | CASSLRLAGGKNTGELFF | TGTGCCAGCAGCTTACGTCTAGCGGGAGGAAAGAACACCGGGGAGCTGTTTTTT
TRBJ2-2 | . | TRBV5-1 | . | CASSLEGSRAGELFF | TGCGCCAGCAGCTTGGAGGGGTCTCGAGCCGGGGAGCTGTTTTTT
TRBJ2-5 | . | TRBV5-1 | TRBD1 | CASSFRQGETQYF | TGCGCCAGCAGCTTCAGACAGGGGGAGACCCAGTACTTC
TRBJ2-1 | . | TRBV10-3 | . | CAIRRPGPEGEQFF | TGTGCCATCAGACGACCCGGACCCGAGGGTGAGCAGTTCTTC
TRBJ2-5 | . | TRBV15 | TRBD2 | CATSSGTSGRGGETQYF | TGTGCCACCAGCAGCGGGACTAGCGGGAGAGGGGGAGAGACCCAGTACTTC
TRBJ1-1 | once | TRBV6-5 | . | CASSYRGGTEAFF | TGTGCCAGCAGTTACCGTGGGGGGACTGAAGCTTTCTTT
TRBJ2-1 | . | TRBV18 | . | CASSPPGGHGGNEQFF | TGTGCCAGCTCACCACCGGGGGGACATGGGGGGAATGAGCAGTTCTTC
TRBJ1-5 | . | TRBV6-5 | . | CASSYNGGVGQPQHF | TGTGCCAGCAGTTACAACGGGGGAGTAGGTCAGCCCCAGCATTTT
TRBJ2-7 | . | TRBV10-1 | . | CASSSQAAMSEQYF | TGCGCCAGCAGTTCACAGGCAGCTATGAGTGAGCAGTACTTC
TRBJ2-7 | . | TRBV19 | . | CASTLGATAVYEQYF | TGTGCCAGTACCCTGGGGGCGACGGCAGTCTACGAGCAGTACTTC
TRBJ1-1 | . | TRBV18 | . | CASSPQAGEGTEAFF | TGTGCCAGCTCACCACAAGCGGGAGAGGGAACTGAAGCTTTCTTT
TRBJ2-3 | . | TRBV30 | TRBD2 | CAWSGLASPTDTQYF | TGTGCCTGGAGTGGACTAGCATCGCCCACAGATACGCAGTATTTT
TRBJ1-5 | . | TRBV5-5 | . | CASSLEGAQPQHF | TGTGCCAGCAGCTTGGAGGGAGCTCAGCCCCAGCATTTT
TRBJ1-5 | . | TRBV5-1 | . | CASSPSGDQPQHF | TGCGCCAGCAGCCCCTCGGGAGATCAGCCCCAGCATTTT
TRBJ2-3 | . | TRBV7-2 | TRBD2 | CASSPDSGRVATQYF | TGTGCCAGCAGCCCCGATAGCGGGAGGGTCGCTACGCAGTATTTT
TRBJ1-3 | . | TRBV7-9 | TRBD1 | CASSGGTASGNTIYF | TGTGCCAGCAGCGGCGGGACAGCCTCTGGAAACACCATATATTTT
TRBJ1-2 | . | TRBV18 | . | CASSPSRDPTNYGYTF | TGTGCCAGCTCACCCAGCAGGGACCCGACTAACTATGGCTACACCTTC
TRBJ1-2 | . | TRBV27 | . | CASSLSPGNYGYTF | TGTGCCAGCAGTCTAAGCCCGGGGAACTATGGCTACACCTTC
TRBJ1-4 | . | TRBV5-4 | . | CASSNPRLTNEKLFF | TGTGCCAGCAGCAATCCCAGGTTAACTAATGAAAAACTGTTTTTT
TRBJ2-1 | . | TRBV7-2 | . | CASSSRDPLGEQFF | TGTGCCAGCAGCTCCCGGGACCCTCTGGGCGAGCAGTTCTTC
TRBJ2-2 | . | TRBV18 | . | CASSPREKRTGELFF | TGTGCCAGCTCACCCCGGGAGAAGAGGACCGGGGAGCTGTTTTTT
TRBJ1-1 | . | TRBV29-1 | . | CSVYRHSNTEAFF | TGCAGCGTTTATAGGCACTCGAACACTGAAGCTTTCTTT
TRBJ1-5 | . | TRBV5-1 | . | CASSPQGNQPQHF | TGCGCCAGCAGCCCGCAGGGAAATCAGCCCCAGCATTTT
TRBJ1-4 | . | TRBV28 | . | CASSIGYGRTNEKLFF | TGTGCCAGCTCCATAGGTTACGGGAGGACTAATGAAAAACTGTTTTTT
TRBJ2-7 | . | TRBV7-8 | TRBD2 | CASSLVQQTSGRYEQYF | TGTGCCAGCAGCTTGGTGCAACAAACTAGCGGGAGATACGAGCAGTACTTC
TRBJ2-6 | . | TRBV6-5 | . | CASSYSSGSGANVLTF | TGTGCCAGCAGTTACTCGAGTGGCTCTGGGGCCAACGTCCTGACTTTC
TRBJ2-7 | . | TRBV25-1 | . | CASVGSSYEQYF | TGTGCCTCGGTAGGGAGCTCCTACGAGCAGTACTTC
TRBJ2-6 | . | TRBV7-3 | . | CASSLSPGGPASGANVLTF | TGTGCCAGCAGCTTAAGTCCGGGGGGCCCCGCCTCTGGGGCCAACGTCCTGACTTTC
TRBJ2-7 | once | TRBV29-1 | TRBD1 | CSVGNRQGSHEQYF | TGCAGCGTCGGGAACCGACAGGGCTCCCACGAGCAGTACTTC
TRBJ1-1 | . | TRBV5-4 | . | CASSFRLNTEAFF | TGTGCCAGCAGCTTCCGACTCAACACTGAAGCTTTCTTT
TRBJ1-5 | few | TRBV7-9 | . | CASSTIGDQPQHF | TGTGCCAGCAGCACGATTGGGGATCAGCCCCAGCATTTT
TRBJ2-3 | . | TRBV6-5 | TRBD1 | CASSSRDSKDTQYF | TGTGCCAGCAGTTCCCGGGACAGTAAGGATACGCAGTATTTT
TRBJ1-4 | . | TRBV10-3 | . | CAISLGEGEKLFF | TGTGCCATCAGCCTGGGGGAGGGAGAAAAACTGTTTTTT
TRBJ2-4 | . | TRBV5-1 | TRBD1 | CASSSGGKNIQYF | TGCGCCAGCAGCTCAGGGGGTAAAAACATTCAGTACTTC
TRBJ1-2 | . | TRBV6-6 | . | CASSYSLGAPNGYTF | TGTGCCAGCAGTTATAGTCTGGGGGCGCCTAATGGCTACACCTTC
TRBJ2-1 | . | TRBV9 | . | CASSVAQVAHEQFF | TGTGCCAGCAGCGTAGCTCAGGTCGCCCATGAGCAGTTCTTC
TRBJ2-2 | . | TRBV5-8 | TRBD1 | CASSLARGRGTGELFF | TGTGCCAGCAGCTTGGCGAGGGGGCGAGGCACCGGGGAGCTGTTTTTT
TRBJ1-1 | few | TRBV6-6 | . | CASSPTRDTEAFF | TGTGCCAGCAGTCCCACGAGGGACACTGAAGCTTTCTTT
TRBJ2-7 | . | TRBV11-2 | . | CASSLDLGNEYF | TGTGCCAGCAGCTTAGATCTAGGCAATGAGTACTTC
TRBJ2-2 | . | TRBV5-1 | TRBD2 | CASSLGPGGPNTGELFF | TGCGCCAGCAGCTTGGGGCCGGGAGGGCCGAACACCGGGGAGCTGTTTTTT
TRBJ1-5 | . | TRBV5-4 | TRBD1 | CASSAGQTSNQPQHF | TGTGCCAGCAGCGCGGGACAGACAAGCAATCAGCCCCAGCATTTT
TRBJ2-7 | . | TRBV28 | . | CASRDPTSYEQYF | TGTGCCAGCAGGGACCCAACTTCCTACGAGCAGTACTTC